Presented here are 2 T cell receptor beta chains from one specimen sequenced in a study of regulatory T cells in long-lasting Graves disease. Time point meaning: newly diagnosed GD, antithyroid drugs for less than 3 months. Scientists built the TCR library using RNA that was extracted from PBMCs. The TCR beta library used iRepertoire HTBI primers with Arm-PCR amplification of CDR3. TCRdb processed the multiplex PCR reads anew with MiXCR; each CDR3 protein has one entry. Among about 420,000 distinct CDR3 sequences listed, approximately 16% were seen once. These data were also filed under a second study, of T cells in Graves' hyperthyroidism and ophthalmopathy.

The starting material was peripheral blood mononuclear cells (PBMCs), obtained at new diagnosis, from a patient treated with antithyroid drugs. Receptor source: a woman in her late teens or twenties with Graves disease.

The CDR3 DNA sequence: TGTGCCAGCAGCCAAGAGGGGGTGGGGGGGACGAACACTGAAGCTTTCTTT. Encoded protein: CASSQEGVGGTNTEAFF. The V gene is TRBV4-2, the J gene TRBJ1-1, with D maybe TRBD1 (5 bases). CDR3 length equals 17 residues. The germline V gene encodes CDR1 LGHNA and CDR2 YNFKEQ. Trimming cost V 0 bases and J 1 base, with 15 bases left between them.

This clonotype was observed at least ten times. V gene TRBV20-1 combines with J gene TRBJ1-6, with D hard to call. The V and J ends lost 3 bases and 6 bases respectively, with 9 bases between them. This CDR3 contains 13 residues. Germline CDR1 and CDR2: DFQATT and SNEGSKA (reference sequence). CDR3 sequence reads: CSASFQFNSPLHF. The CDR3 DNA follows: TGCAGTGCTAGCTTCCAGTTTAATTCACCCCTCCACTTT.